The clone carrying this T cell receptor (beta chain) occurred a few times. What it binds is unknown. A single heparinised draw of about 100 mL on average was taken per donor. The sample originates from a study of beta chain features in type 1 diabetes. The CDR3 covers 15 residues. Germline CDR1 reads LGHNA; CDR2 reads YNFKEQ. J was trimmed by 5 bases and V by 6 bases; bases with no gene match: 7. Study findings and constraints: Because the template was cDNA, high-expressing cells might be over-represented.

Expressed TCRB transcripts got sequenced, as all isolated RNA was reverse transcribed. Sequencing was performed with immunoSEQ multiplex PCR; in TCRdb, only in-frame clones are kept and a portion is missing. This sample has roughly 310,000 clones; 9.5% to 11% occur once, and the top ten carry 0.015%. The sequence was collected from a woman aged 30 to 39 in good health. Sequencing was performed on naive CD4+ T cells from blood. The chain carries TRBV4-2 and TRBJ2-1; 10 positions match TRBD1. Here the CDR3 DNA reads TGTGCCAGCAGTCGGGACAGGGGACTACACAATGAGCAGTTCTTC. Protein sequence: CASSRDRGLHNEQFF.